This T cell receptor (beta chain) was sequenced during a study of shared clonotypes between healthy human individuals (dated by TCRdb to 2019 to 2021). For the wider study: The cohort included a few men and two women between 18 and 49 years of age. For each donor, CD4 naive and CD4 memory were each given three plates, CD8 naive was given two plates, and CD8 memory was given one plate. To estimate repertoire size and how much clonotype sharing occurs between individuals, the study deeply sequenced the blood TCR repertoires of five or six healthy adults. To increase sequencing depth and limit assay-specific biases, TCR repertoire library preparation and sequencing were carried out by different laboratories using diverse techniques. Each donor's leukapheresis produced roughly between roughly 0.94 and 9.5 billion PBMCs.

Healthy HIV-negative adults with no recently reported acute infections or vaccinations were included as donors. Every donor was a Caucasian adult living in Nashville, Tennessee, USA. CD4+ T cells were enriched through magnetic negative selection, after which naive cells were positively selected on CD45RA and the remaining negative fraction served as the memory subset. Blood was obtained by leukapheresis, after which PBMCs were separated by Ficoll-Histopaque density gradient centrifugation and cryopreserved in liquid nitrogen vapor phase. Analytical flow cytometry was used to check the purity and quantity of each magnetically sorted T cell population. Genomic DNA was isolated from every sorted fraction and measured by UV absorbance on a Nanodrop 2000c. Overall study results and their limits: Incomplete sequencing was indicated by rarefaction of sorted-subset datasets, despite the large sequencing depth. Compared with non-shared clonotypes, clonotypes shared by all four sorted-subset donors had higher generation probabilities. Because the study included only a small number of donors, the genetic and exposure-history diversity represented was limited. Pairwise subsampling indicated that sequencing depth was expected to affect the degree of clonotype sharing among donors. Estimated clonotype richness was generally larger for naive than for memory subsets. Across a handful of donors, roughly 5.4% of naive CD4, roughly 3.4% of naive CD8, roughly 2.3% of memory CD4, and under 0.45% of memory CD8 clonotypes were shared. Sampling was restricted to blood, and TCR repertoires in tissues likely differ from the TCR repertoires found in blood.

Details on this clone: It has no known antigen specificity. Base-call qualities are not available, and no considerably larger clone is one nucleotide away.

V is shortened by 7 bases, J by 5 bases, and the region joining them spans 16 bases. The germline V gene gives CDR1 as ENHRY and CDR2 as SYGVKD. Counted from cysteine to phenylalanine, this CDR3 has 14 amino acids. Kept here is only the CDR3 DNA, which spans 42 bases and is read in frame from base 1. TCR CDR3 regions were amplified from genomic DNA by multiplex PCR using the deep immunoSEQ assay. For each cell subset, the extracted genomic DNA was distributed evenly across all wells of several immunoSEQ 96-well plates, and each plate served as one replicate. For sorted subsets, 150 to 200 ng genomic DNA, equal to some 28,000 T cell genomes, was loaded into each replicate PCR. Purified libraries were measured with a Qubit 3.0 fluorometer, size-checked on a Bioanalyzer 2100, and measured again with the KAPA Library Quantification kit. Every immunoSEQ 96-well plate was sequenced on a dedicated single-read 150-cycle Illumina NextSeq 550 flow cell. On the authors' methods: Because the immunoSEQ output included only junctional sequences and no quality scores, the filtering could not be the same as the filtering used for full-length reads. Sequences were annotated with PyIR, a Python wrapper for IgBLAST v1.9, using IMGT germline references to assign V/J genes and CDR3. Reads were filtered out if the reads had weak V/J assignments (E-value above 1e-6), no CDR3, stop codons, out-of-frame junctions, or ambiguous translated residues. V3J clonotypes were defined as sequences sharing the same inferred V gene, J gene, and CDR3 amino acid sequence. Percentage overlap between repertoires was calculated by dividing the number of shared unique clonotypes by the size of the smaller repertoire. Richness of each repertoire was evaluated using RTK rarefaction, the Chao1 estimator, and Recon v2.1 estimates of unobserved clonotypes. Generation probabilities for all TCRbeta clonotypes obtained by the gDNA method from a few donors were computed using OLGA. TCRdb obtained this table from immuneACCESS and retained in-frame rearrangements with V and J assigned. These tables miss some clones; where compared with another copy, unresolved V genes account for less than half of the shortfall, and the remainder is unexplained. The D gene and trimming were derived from the DNA, and the V and J assignments and clone size from that table. Counted in this sample were millions of clones; around nine tenths of them appeared once. 0.13% to 0.15% of the sample is held by the ten biggest clonotypes.

The sequence links TRBV10-3 to TRBJ2-3, with TRBD2 perhaps the D gene, on 5 matching bases. This clonotype was obtained from a man in his late teens or twenties in good health. Sequencing was done on a sample of naive CD4+ T cells sorted from blood. What the cell subset or site label conveys for this sample: CD45RA+ positively selected. The DNA reads as follows: TGTGCCATCACATCAGGACTTCCCCGAGATACGCAGTATTTT. Translation gives CAITSGLPRDTQYF.